Each of the 19 T cell receptor beta chains below was sequenced from the same sample in a study of beta chain features in type 1 diabetes. As every portion of the isolated RNA was reverse transcribed, the sequencing read expressed TCRB transcripts. TCRdb's table, derived via immunoSEQ multiplex PCR, lists solely in-frame clones and lacks some. Among about 150,000 clones listed, over 9% were seen once. Study-wide results and limits: TCRB CDR3s from Type 1 diabetes patients were moderately but significantly shorter in all four CD4+ subsets.

For these TCRs, the target antigens are not known. Specimen: central memory CD4+ T cells from blood. These receptors originate from a man aged 25 to 40 with type 1 diabetes.

This clone has a handful of counts. V gene TRBV9 combines with J gene TRBJ1-3, with 7 bases aligning to TRBD1. CDR3 length equals 15 residues. CDR1 and CDR2 from the germline V gene are SGDLS and YYNGEE. V shed 4 bases, J shed 3 bases, and the junction held 7 bases outside the gene matches. CDR3: CASSPQGGHGNTIYF. The CDR3 DNA sequence: TGTGCCAGCAGCCCCCAGGGGGGCCATGGAAACACCATATATTTT.

The sample holds a few counts of this clone. This chain joins TRBV28 and TRBJ2-7; possible D gene TRBD2, 5 bases. Germline V gene lookup returns CDR1 MDHEN and CDR2 SYDVKM. V was shortened by 4 bases and J by 7 bases, with 23 bases between the two germline ends. The CDR3 sequence is 16 residues long. The CDR3: CASSSPVDFPYREQYF. CDR3 sequence (DNA): TGTGCCAGCAGTTCCCCTGTGGACTTCCCTTATCGGGAGCAGTACTTC. The variable domain in full, with the rest retrieved from reference TRBV28 and TRBJ2-7, is DVKVTQSSRYLVKRTGEKVFLECVQDMDHENMFWYRQDPGLGLRLIYFSYDVKMKEKGDIPEGYSVSREKKERFSLILESASTNQTSMYLCASSSPVDFPYREQYFGPGTRLTVT.

The V gene is TRBV9, the J gene TRBJ2-1, with 8 bases that match TRBD1. CDR3 length: 15 residues. From germline, CDR1 is SGDLS and CDR2 YYNGEE. J gave up 4 bases and V 3 bases, and 6 bases lay outside the gene matches. The DNA for the CDR3 is TGTGCCAGCAGCGCCCGGGACAGGACGTACAATGAGCAGTTCTTC. Amino acids: CASSARDRTYNEQFF.

The count of this clone is one. Other nucleotide sequences in the sample specify the same CDR3. This chain joins TRBV28 and TRBJ1-2; D possibly corresponds to TRBD1 (6 bases). CDR1 is MDHEN and CDR2 is SYDVKM in the germline V gene. This CDR3 spans 13 amino acids. V shed 4 bases and J shed 2 bases, with 8 bases lying between them. The chain's CDR3 is CASSSGQNYGYTF. The CDR3 DNA is TGTGCCAGCAGTTCTGGACAGAACTATGGCTACACCTTC.

This clone appeared a few times. This chain links TRBV29-1 with TRBJ2-1; 11 bases agree with TRBD2. Germline V gives CDR1 SQVTM, CDR2 ANQGSEA. The CDR3 has 16 residues. V lost 1 base to trimming and J lost 7 bases; unmatched junction nucleotides: 9. The CDR3 DNA is TGCAGCGTTGAAGGCGTACTAGCGGGAGTCGTGAATGAGCAGTTCTTC. Translated, it gives CSVEGVLAGVVNEQFF.

The V call is TRBV7-2, the J call TRBJ2-5, with 8 bases fitting TRBD1. Germline CDR1 is SGHTA and CDR2 is FQGNSA. CDR3 length: 13 amino acids. V gave up 7 bases and J gave up 7 bases; unmatched junction bases: 8. In DNA form, the CDR3 reads TGTGCCAGCACCCTCAGGGGGCTCGGGACCCAGTACTTC. This gives the protein CASTLRGLGTQYF.

This clone was found a few times. This chain links TRBV4-1 with TRBJ2-5; the match to TRBD2 covers 10 bases. Germline trimming cut 4 bases from V and 5 bases from J; bases unmatched to any gene: 10. Germline-derived CDR1 and CDR2 are MGHRA and YSYEKL. The CDR3 is 16 residues long. In DNA form, the CDR3 reads TGCGCCAGCAGCCTCGGAGCGGGAGCGGGAGGGGAGACCCAGTACTTC. Translation: CASSLGAGAGGETQYF.

The chain links TRBV15 to TRBJ1-2; the D is unclear. With 0 bases removed from V and 0 bases from J, the gap between germline ends came to 11 bases. The CDR3 is made up of 16 amino acids. Per germline, CDR1 LNHNV and CDR2 YYDKDF (reference sequence). Written as DNA, the CDR3 is TGTGCCACCAGCAGAGATCTTACCTCAGCTAACTATGGCTACACCTTC. It codes for CATSRDLTSANYGYTF. The full variable domain, rest sourced from reference TRBV15 and TRBJ1-2, is DAMVIQNPRYQVTQFGKPVTLSCSQTLNHNVMYWYQQKSSQAPKLLFHYYDKDFNNEADTPDNFQSRRPNTSFCFLDIRSPGLGDTAMYLCATSRDLTSANYGYTFGSGTRLTVV.

This chain links TRBV5-1 with TRBJ2-5; TRBD2 might be the D (5 bases). There are 14 residues in the CDR3. V was shortened by 4 bases and J by 4 bases, with 14 bases between the two germline ends. Looked up from germline, CDR1 is SGHRS and CDR2 is YFSETQ. CDR3 amino acids: CASSPGSLGETQYF. In DNA, the CDR3 is TGCGCCAGCAGCCCGGGGTCTCTCGGAGAGACCCAGTACTTC.

V is TRBV7-2 and J is TRBJ2-1; a weak D match, TRBD2 (6 bases). V was trimmed by 5 bases and J by 9 bases, leaving 20 bases between them. Germline lookup yields CDR1 SGHTA and CDR2 FQGNSA. This CDR3 is 15 amino acids long. The CDR3 nucleotides read TGTGCCAGCAGCCCCCGTACCGGGAGCGGTCGTGAGCAGTTCTTC. Its protein product is CASSPRTGSGREQFF.

The rearrangement links TRBV5-1 to TRBJ2-2; 8 bases line up with TRBD1. This CDR3 comprises 16 residues. Germline V gene sequence: CDR1 SGHRS, CDR2 YFSETQ. J gave up 4 bases and V 2 bases, and 7 bases lay outside the gene matches. The CDR3 reads CASSFRTGISTGELFF. For the CDR3, the DNA is TGCGCCAGCAGCTTTAGGACAGGGATTTCCACCGGGGAGCTGTTTTTT.

This clone was observed a handful of times. This chain joins TRBV5-1 and TRBJ2-7; TRBD1 agrees at 9 bases. CDR1 and CDR2 (germline): SGHRS, YFSETQ. V trimming: 6 bases; J trimming: 5 bases; junction bases outside the gene matches: 6. CDR3 length: 13 residues. CDR3 residues: CASTHDRGDEQYF. CDR3 bases: TGCGCCAGCACCCATGACAGGGGGGACGAGCAGTACTTC.

This clone was observed a few times. The chain links TRBV5-6 to TRBJ1-4, with D possibly matching TRBD1 (6 bases). The germline V gene encodes CDR1 SGHDT and CDR2 YYEEEE. CDR3 length equals 16 residues. V shed 0 bases and J shed 8 bases, with 17 bases lying between them. CDR3 protein: CASSLDPGGKEEKLFF. CDR3 DNA sequence: TGTGCCAGCAGCTTGGATCCGGGGGGCAAGGAAGAAAAACTGTTTTTT.

CDR3 bases: TGTGCCAGCTCCCCCGGTTGGGGAGGGCAAGAGACCCAGTACTTC. This encodes CASSPGWGGQETQYF. The genes are TRBV18 and TRBJ2-5; the match to TRBD2 covers 7 bases. The V gene end was trimmed by 6 bases and the J gene end by 2 bases; junction bases not matched to a gene: 9. This CDR3 region has 15 residues. Germline V gene data show CDR1 as KGHSH and CDR2 as LQKENI.

The chain joins TRBV4-3 to TRBJ2-7; 9 bases match TRBD1. CDR3 length: 14 residues. With 2 bases clipped from V and 3 bases from J, the junction kept 2 bases outside the gene matches. Germline assignment: CDR1 LGHNA and CDR2 YSLEER. DNA for the CDR3: TGCGCCAGCAGCCAATCGGGACAGGGCTACGAGCAGTACTTC. It translates to CASSQSGQGYEQYF.

The V call is TRBV5-6, the J call TRBJ2-5, with 8 bases matching TRBD2. CDR1 SGHDT and CDR2 YYEEEE come from the germline V gene. J was trimmed by 6 bases and V by 6 bases; bases with no gene match: 19. The CDR3 consists of 17 residues. CDR3 sequence reads: CASTYLLRGGTSKTQYF. The CDR3 DNA follows: TGTGCCAGCACATACCTGCTACGGGGGGGAACGTCGAAGACCCAGTACTTC.

The chain links TRBV7-2 to TRBJ2-1, with 7 bases lining up with TRBD2. V trimming: 5 bases; J trimming: 3 bases; junction bases outside the gene matches: 16. The germline V gene encodes CDR1 SGHTA and CDR2 FQGNSA. CDR3 size: 18 residues. Here the CDR3 reads CASSVLPLALNSYNEQFF. CDR3 coding DNA: TGTGCCAGCAGCGTGCTGCCACTAGCGCTGAATAGCTACAATGAGCAGTTCTTC.

CDR3 loop: CASSLGQGRTEAFF. CDR3 DNA sequence: TGCGCCAGCAGCCTAGGACAGGGAAGGACTGAAGCTTTCTTT. The gene calls are TRBV5-1 and TRBJ1-1, with TRBD1 matching over 8 bases. Trimming took 4 bases from V and 5 from J; bases not matched to a gene: 7. CDR1 is SGHRS, CDR2 YFSETQ, per germline. This CDR3 region has 14 residues.

At least ten counts were recorded for this clone. The gene calls are TRBV4-1 and TRBJ1-1; D possibly corresponds to TRBD1 (5 bases). Trimming removed 3 bases at V and 1 base at J, with 9 bases between. There are 14 residues in the CDR3. From germline, CDR1 is MGHRA and CDR2 YSYEKL. The CDR3 loop reads CASSQGPRNTEAFF. For the CDR3, the DNA is TGCGCCAGCAGCCAGGGGCCACGGAACACTGAAGCTTTCTTT.